What follows describes a single TCR beta chain. The germline V gene has CDR1 MRHNA and CDR2 SNTAGT. This CDR3 contains 14 residues. V was pared by 6 bases and J by 6 bases, with 14 bases between. This entry is derived from a study of STAT5B mutations in CD4+ large granular lymphocyte leukemia. Assay: immunoSEQ multiplex PCR; the TCRdb copy retains only in-frame clones and omits some. The profile shows around 50,000 clones, approximately 84% of them singletons. This TCR was sampled from a human donor in good health. V gene TRBV6-4 combines with J gene TRBJ2-2; D unclear. The specimen was CD4+ T cells from blood buffy coats. The CDR3 sequence is CASRPGPGSGELFF. In DNA, the CDR3 is TGTGCCAGCAGGCCCGGCCCGGGCTCCGGGGAGCTGTTTTTT.